This T cell receptor (beta chain) was sequenced during a study of T-cell reconstitution after alpha-beta-depleted transplantation in children. Unique molecular identifiers tagged the TCRbeta library. TCRdb ran MiXCR on the PCR reads and lists one entry per CDR3 protein. The sample contains around 600,000 distinct CDR3 sequences, approximately 15% of which appear only once. Trimming took off 6 bases at V and 0 bases at J, with 10 bases between the two ends. This CDR3 region has 13 residues. Germline V CDR1 and CDR2: SGHKS, YYEKEE (reference sequence). This clonotype was seen more than once but under ten times.

The chain couples TRBV5-5 to TRBJ2-7; the D call may be TRBD1 or TRBD2 (5 bases each). The receptor was derived from a human donor who donated a stem cell graft to a child with acute myeloid leukemia. This material consisted of PBMCs from the stem cell graft donor, taken from the stem cell graft. This CDR3 is CASNGASSYEQYV. In DNA form, the CDR3 reads TGTGCCAGCAACGGGGCCAGCTCCTACGAGCAGTACGTC.